The next 28 T cell receptor beta chains were all read from a single sample in a study of blood T cell repertoires in COVID-19. Profiled with immunoSEQ multiplex PCR; TCRdb holds only in-frame clones, not every one. The sample yields some 450,000 clones, approximately 90% seen once. The sequenced material came from peripheral blood. The receptors shown here come from a man aged 18 to 30 with COVID-19, enrolled during active disease.

The rearrangement links TRBV7-6 to TRBJ2-1; a weak D match, TRBD2 (6 bases). Germline CDR1 reads SGHVS; CDR2 reads FNYEAQ. Trimming pared 2 bases from V and 6 bases from J, leaving 20 bases between. The CDR3 is 17 residues long. CDR3 bases: TGTGCCAGCAGCTTATCCCCTACGGTAGCGGTTCTCAATGAGCAGTTCTTC. Protein: CASSLSPTVAVLNEQFF.

The chain has TRBV7-9 and TRBJ2-5, with D unresolved. CDR1 and CDR2 (germline): SEHNR, FQNEAQ (reference sequence). The V end lost 0 bases, the J end lost 2 bases, and 10 bases lay between the germline ends. The CDR3 is 15 residues long. CDR3 loop: CASSLALKSQETQYF. For the CDR3, the DNA is TGTGCCAGCAGCTTAGCGCTTAAGAGTCAAGAGACCCAGTACTTC.

The rearrangement joins TRBV6-2 or TRBV6-3 to TRBJ1-4; D gene ambiguous. Germline values: CDR1 MNHEY, CDR2 SVGEGT. This CDR3 comprises 15 residues. V lost 6 bases, J lost 0 bases, and 11 bases lay in between. In nucleotides, the CDR3 is TGTGCCAGCAGCTTCGCGACAACAACTAATGAAAAACTGTTTTTT. Residues: CASSFATTTNEKLFF.

CDR3 in amino acids: CASSVTATYNEQFF. The CDR3 DNA sequence: TGTGCCAGCAGCGTGACTGCTACCTACAATGAGCAGTTCTTC. This rearrangement joins TRBV5-4 to TRBJ2-1; D is uncertain. V shed 4 bases and J shed 2 bases, with 10 bases lying between them. The CDR3 is made up of 14 amino acids. Germline CDR1 and CDR2: SGHNT and YYREEE (reference sequence). The full variable domain, rest sourced from reference TRBV5-4 and TRBJ2-1, is ETGVTQSPTHLIKTRGQQVTLRCSSQSGHNTVSWYQQALGQGPQFIFQYYREEENGRGNFPPRFSGLQFPNYSSELNVNALELDDSALYLCASSVTATYNEQFFGPGTRLTVL.

CDR3 loop: CASSYSSSREQFF. CDR3 sequence (DNA): TGTGCCAGCAGTTACTCGAGCTCAAGAGAGCAGTTCTTC. The J gene is TRBJ2-1, the V gene TRBV6-2 or TRBV6-3; no definite D call. The V end lost 0 bases, the J end lost 10 bases, and 10 bases lay between the germline ends. The germline V gene has CDR1 MNHEY and CDR2 SVGEGT. This CDR3 is built from 13 residues.

The CDR3 DNA is TGTGCCAGCAGCTTTGGGGACACCCAATACGAGCAGTACTTC. It is translated as CASSFGDTQYEQYF. The chain uses TRBV13 and TRBJ2-7; D might be TRBD1 (6 bases). The CDR3 totals 14 residues. The germline V gene encodes CDR1 PRHDT and CDR2 FYEKMQ (reference sequence). Trimming cost V 3 bases and J 4 bases, with 13 bases left between them.

This chain joins TRBV30 and TRBJ2-1; TRBD2 matches at 13 bases. CDR1 is GTSNPN and CDR2 is SVGIG in the germline V gene (reference sequence). Trimming removed 3 bases from V and 7 bases from J; junction bases left unmatched: 6. The length of the CDR3 is 15 residues. The CDR3 loop reads CAWSSGLAGANEQFF. CDR3 coding DNA: TGTGCCTGGAGCTCCGGACTAGCGGGGGCGAATGAGCAGTTCTTC.

The chain recombines TRBV7-6 with TRBJ2-6, with TRBD2 as a possible D gene (5 bases). The germline gives CDR1 SGHVS, CDR2 FNYEAQ. CDR3 length: 15 amino acids. Trimming shortened V by 5 bases and J by 2 bases, and 10 bases separated the two germline ends. The chain's CDR3 is CASSHPGTGANVLTF. CDR3 nucleotide sequence: TGTGCCAGCAGCCACCCGGGGACTGGGGCCAACGTCCTGACTTTC. Combining the CDR3 with reference TRBV7-6 and TRBJ2-6 gives the whole variable domain GAGVSQSPRYKVTKRGQDVALRCDPISGHVSLYWYRQALGQGPEFLTYFNYEAQQDKSGLPNDRFSAERPEGSISTLTIQRTEQRDSAMYRCASSHPGTGANVLTFGAGSRLTVL.

J is TRBJ2-7 and V is TRBV19, with 9 bases lining up with TRBD2. Losses at the gene ends were 3 bases for V and 3 bases for J; bases not matched to a gene: 6. The CDR3 is 15 amino acids. Looked up from germline, CDR1 is LNHDA and CDR2 is SQIVND (reference sequence). CDR3 sequence reads: CASSIYKREDYEQYF. The CDR3 nucleotides read TGTGCCAGTAGTATCTACAAGCGGGAGGACTACGAGCAGTACTTC.

The chain is built from TRBV6-5 and TRBJ1-1; D perhaps matches TRBD1 (6 bases). Germline-derived CDR1 and CDR2 are MNHEY and SVGAGI. This CDR3 has 14 residues. Trimming took off 6 bases at V and 4 bases at J, with 15 bases between the two ends. Written as DNA, the CDR3 is TGTGCCAGCAGCCTTTCGGACAGTTTCACTGAAGCTTTCTTT. Encoded protein: CASSLSDSFTEAFF.

The CDR3 loop reads CASSYSGTSYNEQFF. In nucleotides, the CDR3 is TGTGCCAGCAGTTACTCAGGGACTAGTTACAATGAGCAGTTCTTC. This chain connects TRBV6-6 to TRBJ2-1, with 8 positions matching TRBD2. V lost 0 bases to trimming and J lost 4 bases; unmatched junction nucleotides: 2. Germline V gene lookup returns CDR1 MNHNY and CDR2 SVGAGI (reference sequence). The CDR3 extends over 15 amino acids.

The chain couples TRBV2 to TRBJ2-2, with TRBD2 identical over 10 bases. The CDR3 loop spans 15 amino acids. The trim removed 4 bases at V and 9 bases at J, leaving 8 bases unmatched. Germline values: CDR1 SNHLY, CDR2 FYNNEI. CDR3 loop: CASSAASGSFRELFF. The CDR3 DNA reads TGTGCCAGCAGTGCGGCTAGCGGGAGTTTTCGGGAGCTGTTTTTT.

The chain uses TRBV27 and TRBJ2-7; D might be TRBD1 (6 bases). V lost 6 bases, J lost 0 bases, and 18 bases lay in between. The V gene's germline CDR1 is MNHEY and CDR2 SMNVEV (reference sequence). The CDR3 runs 16 residues. For the CDR3, the DNA is TGTGCCAGCAGAGGGGAACGGCAGGGGTCCTCCTACGAGCAGTACTTC. Its protein is CASRGERQGSSYEQYF.

The chain is built from TRBV18 and TRBJ2-2, with unresolved D. This CDR3 region has 15 residues. V lost 3 bases and J lost 1, with 9 bases in between. Germline CDR1 KGHSH, CDR2 LQKENI. CDR3 bases: TGTGCCAGCTCACCCGCGATCGGGAACACCGGGGAGCTGTTTTTT. Residues: CASSPAIGNTGELFF.

This clone came up once. The rearrangement uses TRBV24-1 and TRBJ2-1; TRBD2 aligns across 8 bases. Germline CDR1 reads KGHDR; CDR2 reads SFDVKD. The CDR3 loop spans 16 amino acids. Trimming at V came to 3 bases and at J to 2 bases, leaving 5 bases not matched to a gene. CDR3 residues: CATSDHGRGTYNEQFF. CDR3 coding DNA: TGTGCCACCAGTGATCACGGGAGGGGGACCTACAATGAGCAGTTCTTC.

The sample holds one count of this clone. The rearrangement uses TRBV7-3 and TRBJ2-1; 7 nucleotides line up with TRBD2. The CDR3 spans 15 residues. J lost 3 bases, V lost 5 bases, and 7 bases had no gene match. The germline gives CDR1 SGHTA, CDR2 FQGTGA. Written as DNA, the CDR3 is TGTGCCAGCAGCCCACGACTAGCCGTCTACAATGAGCAGTTCTTC. This sequence encodes CASSPRLAVYNEQFF. Filled out from reference TRBV7-3 and TRBJ2-1, the complete variable domain reads GAGVSQTPSNKVTEKGKYVELRCDPISGHTALYWYRQSLGQGPEFLIYFQGTGAADDSGLPNDRFFAVRPEGSVSTLKIQRTERGDSAVYLCASSPRLAVYNEQFFGPGTRLTVL.

The chain has TRBV3-1 (or the pseudogene TRBV3-2) and TRBJ1-2; no clear D. V shed 7 bases and J shed 0 bases, with 9 bases lying between them. Germline CDR1 LGHDT, CDR2 YNNKEL (reference sequence). The CDR3 has 13 residues. The CDR3 bases are TGTGCCAGCAACTCAGGCACTAACTATGGCTACACCTTC. This gives the protein CASNSGTNYGYTF.

The CDR3 DNA follows: TGTGCCAGCAGTGAACTAAACAGGGCCGAGACCCAGTACTTC. This encodes CASSELNRAETQYF. The rearrangement joins TRBV6-1 to TRBJ2-5; perhaps TRBD1 as D (6 bases). Germline assignment: CDR1 MNHNS and CDR2 SASEGT. The CDR3 spans 14 residues. V lost 2 bases and J lost 5, with 12 bases in between.

The genes are TRBV6-6 and TRBJ2-7; 10 positions agree with TRBD2. The germline CDR1 and CDR2 sequences are MNHNY and SVGAGI (reference sequence). The CDR3 sequence is 15 residues long. The J segment lost 6 bases and the V segment lost 1 base, leaving 6 bases of the junction unmatched. CDR3 protein: CASSYLAGGIGEQYF. The CDR3 nucleotides are TGTGCCAGCAGTTACTTAGCGGGAGGCATCGGCGAGCAGTACTTC.

V gene TRBV6-1 combines with J gene TRBJ1-4, with unresolved D. Germline CDR1 MNHNS, CDR2 SASEGT. The CDR3 loop spans 13 amino acids. Trimming removed 1 base from V and 8 bases from J, with 8 bases in between. CDR3 in DNA: TGTGCCAGCAGTGAAGTCAGTACGGAAAAACTGTTTTTT. This sequence encodes CASSEVSTEKLFF.

This clone was seen once. Written as DNA, the CDR3 is TGTGCCAGCAGTTTAAGCGGTAGCACAGATACGCAGTATTTT. Its translation: CASSLSGSTDTQYF. The chain carries TRBV27 and TRBJ2-3; possible D gene TRBD2, 5 bases. Trimming left V 2 bases short and J 0 bases short, with 6 bases between. The CDR3 is made up of 14 amino acids. Germline V lookup: CDR1 MNHEY, CDR2 SMNVEV (reference sequence).

The chain is built from TRBV29-1 and TRBJ2-7; 7 bases are shared with TRBD2. The germline V gene has CDR1 SQVTM and CDR2 ANQGSEA. The V segment lost 4 bases and the J segment 0 bases; nucleotides outside the gene matches: 6. CDR3 length equals 14 residues. As DNA, the CDR3 is TGCAGCGTTGTACTAGCGCGGAGCTCCTACGAGCAGTACTTC. This translates into CSVVLARSSYEQYF.

This clone appeared a single time. V gene TRBV5-1 combines with J gene TRBJ2-1; 10 positions match TRBD1. The CDR3 length is 14 residues. CDR1 SGHRS and CDR2 YFSETQ come from the germline V gene. V lost 3 bases, J lost 8 bases, and 5 bases stayed unmatched. CDR3 in amino acids: CASSSGTGAHEQFF. The DNA of the CDR3 is TGCGCCAGCAGCTCCGGGACAGGGGCCCATGAGCAGTTCTTC.

About this clone itself: This CDR3 is also generated by other DNA sequences in the sample. The chain carries TRBV19 and TRBJ2-7; 8 bases map to TRBD1. The CDR3 extends over 14 amino acids. Germline V CDR1 and CDR2: LNHDA, SQIVND (reference sequence). V was clipped by 4 bases and J by 0 bases; unmatched bases: 2. CDR3 region: CASSSGQGSYEQYF. Written as DNA, the CDR3 is TGTGCCAGTAGTAGCGGACAGGGCTCCTACGAGCAGTACTTC.

V usage is TRBV3-1 (or the pseudogene TRBV3-2) and J usage is TRBJ1-5; possible D gene TRBD1, 6 bases. Trimming removed 8 bases at V and 6 bases at J, with 17 bases between. The CDR3 spans 14 residues. CDR1 and CDR2 from the germline V gene are LGHDT and YNNKEL (reference sequence). The CDR3 region is CASSYAGAGQPQHF. As DNA, the CDR3 is TGTGCCAGCTCCTACGCGGGGGCCGGTCAGCCCCAGCATTTT.

The V and J genes are TRBV24-1 and TRBJ2-7; unclear D gene. CDR3 length: 8 residues. Germline CDR1 KGHDR, CDR2 SFDVKD. The V gene lost 12 bases and the J gene lost 7 bases, with 6 bases spanning the gap. The CDR3 loop reads CADSEQYF. As DNA, the CDR3 is TGTGCCGATAGTGAGCAGTACTTC.

CDR3 region: CASSLAGYGYTF. The DNA for the CDR3 is TGTGCCAGCAGCTTAGCCGGGTATGGCTACACCTTC. The rearrangement joins TRBV7-9 to TRBJ1-2; no definite D call. The length of the CDR3 is 12 residues. Germline CDR1 SEHNR, CDR2 FQNEAQ (reference sequence). Trimming cost V 0 bases and J 5 bases, with 4 bases left between them.

The chain links TRBV18 to TRBJ2-3; 8 bases fit TRBD2. CDR3 size: 16 residues. V was pared by 6 bases and J by 1 base, with 9 bases of the junction left unmatched. Per germline, CDR1 KGHSH and CDR2 LQKENI. CDR3 sequence reads: CASSPPTSDRTDTQYF. As DNA, the CDR3 is TGTGCCAGCTCCCCTCCGACTAGCGACCGCACAGATACGCAGTATTTT. The complete variable domain, with remaining parts taken from reference TRBV18 and TRBJ2-3, reads NAGVMQNPRHLVRRRGQEARLRCSPMKGHSHVYWYRQLPEEGLKFMVYLQKENIIDESGMPKERFSAEFPKEGPSILRIQQVVRGDSAAYFCASSPPTSDRTDTQYFGPGTRLTVL.